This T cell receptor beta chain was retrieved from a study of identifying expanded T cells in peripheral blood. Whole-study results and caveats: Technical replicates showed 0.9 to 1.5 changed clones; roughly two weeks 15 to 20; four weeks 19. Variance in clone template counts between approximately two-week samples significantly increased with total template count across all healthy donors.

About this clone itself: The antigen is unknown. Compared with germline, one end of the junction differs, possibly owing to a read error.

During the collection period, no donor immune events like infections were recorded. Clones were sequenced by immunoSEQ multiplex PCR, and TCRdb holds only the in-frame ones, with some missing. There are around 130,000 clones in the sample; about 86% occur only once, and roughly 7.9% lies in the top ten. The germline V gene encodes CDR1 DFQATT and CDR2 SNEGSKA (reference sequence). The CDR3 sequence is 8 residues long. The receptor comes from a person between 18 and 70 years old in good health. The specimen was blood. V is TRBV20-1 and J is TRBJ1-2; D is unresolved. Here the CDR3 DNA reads TGCAGTGCTAGAGCTAGGCTCTTC. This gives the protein CSARARLF.